This T cell receptor beta chain stems from a study of graft-versus-host responses after intestinal transplantation. Whole-study context: Every transplant recipient was induced with anti-thymocyte globulin, then maintained on tacrolimus and steroids for two to three years. Regarding the study as a whole: Early HvG declines after transplant were associated with peak circulating GvH clone levels. Where graft-donor T cell macrochimerism was present, patients had high graft-versus-host to host-versus-graft clonal ratios in allografts. There were GvH clones found in recipient marrow, and some of them appeared first in ileum or blood.

A word on this clone: Its cognate antigen is unknown.

Repertoires were generated with immunoSEQ multiplex PCR, while TCRdb's copy carries only in-frame clones and drops some. The data show tens of thousands of clones, less than 85% seen once. The V end was cut by 1 base, the J end by 1 base, with 7 bases between. The V gene's germline CDR1 is SGHVS and CDR2 FNYEAQ. This CDR3 is 14 amino acids long. This TCR was recovered from a human donor who was the organ donor for an intestinal transplant. The chain employs TRBV7-6 and TRBJ1-1; D is undetermined. Sequenced here: unstimulated CD4+ T cells sorted from spleen or lymph node cells, sampled before transplant. The CDR3 protein is CASSLDRANTEAFF. In DNA, the CDR3 is TGTGCCAGCAGCTTAGATAGGGCGAACACTGAAGCTTTCTTT. Full variable domain (remainder filled in from reference TRBV7-6 and TRBJ1-1): GAGVSQSPRYKVTKRGQDVALRCDPISGHVSLYWYRQALGQGPEFLTYFNYEAQQDKSGLPNDRFSAERPEGSISTLTIQRTEQRDSAMYRCASSLDRANTEAFFGQGTRLTVV.